This T cell receptor beta chain is from a study of T cells after yellow fever vaccination. Study results and limitations: Post-booster reappearance was seen for most primary-vaccination clones (about 96% CD4, around 90% CD8).

Template switching with 5'RACE generated the TCR cDNA and added a universal primer site and UMIs. Each CDR3 protein gets one entry after TCRdb re-called the 5' RACE reads with MiXCR. The sample has about 160,000 distinct CDR3 sequences, about 7% seen once. This clonotype was seen more than once but under ten times. Its specificity is not known. This CDR3 is 12 amino acids long. Germline-derived CDR1 and CDR2 are SGHTA and FQGTGA. Trimming shortened V by 3 bases and J by 8 bases, and 8 bases separated the two germline ends. Here the sequenced sample was CD4+ T cells sorted from PBMCs, taken less than 6 days after the first yellow fever vaccination. The clonotype comes from a man younger than 35 who received the YFV17D yellow fever vaccine. The chain employs TRBV7-3 and TRBJ2-1; no firm D call. CDR3 loop: CASSFPQDEQFF. The CDR3 DNA reads as TGTGCCAGCAGCTTTCCGCAGGATGAGCAGTTCTTC.